This T cell receptor (beta chain) was retrieved from a study of CD8 T cells in ankylosing spondylitis (dated by TCRdb to about 2017). Regarding the research as a whole: To find TCR variants linked to disease, the study profiled T cell receptor beta repertoires in ankylosing spondylitis patients and healthy donors. In total, the full study cohort was made up of some 100 healthy donors and 20 to 25 ankylosing spondylitis patients. Peripheral blood samples were taken, and synovial fluid was additionally collected from ankylosing spondylitis patients. Results the study describes overall, beyond this receptor: A TCR beta motif of fewer than 10 highly homologous amino acid variants appeared characteristic of blood from ankylosing spondylitis patients. Some of the motif variants had been reported before in the synovial fluid and blood of reactive arthritis patients, a finding that suggests common disease-initiation mechanisms. A CD8+ phenotype was shown by the disease-linked clones, which were found at relatively low frequencies in peripheral blood. The disease-linked clones were reported as significantly enriched in matched synovial fluid samples from ankylosing spondylitis patients.

Sequencing was performed on an Illumina HiSeq 2500. Quantitative 5'-RACE with molecular barcodes was the method used to prepare the TCR beta libraries. Regarding the original processing steps: To identify disease-linked TCR variants, a new computational method was used, one built on a probabilistic model of VDJ rearrangement. The public reads were quality trimmed at Q25 with fastp and then assembled into clones with MiXCR by TCRdb, keeping productive beta chains. For every CDR3 protein sequence, its rows merge into one entry that carries the most common genes and DNA. TCRdb's processing, not the authors', yielded these V and J calls. The sample data list 100,000 to 150,000 distinct CDR3 sequences, and over 15% of these were observed just once. Around a third of the sample is taken by the ten largest. Remarks on this clonotype: Its antigen is not yet known. No base quality values were provided; no much bigger clone lies one nucleotide off.

CDR3 length: 16 amino acids, cysteine to phenylalanine. Just CDR3 DNA is preserved here, 48 bases in frame from base 1. Relative to germline, V is missing 5 bases and J is missing 4 bases, with 11 bases of the junction outside any gene match. Based on the germline V gene, the CDR1 and CDR2 sequences are SGHAT and FQNNGV. The material sequenced was blood, either unsorted or a sorted T cell fraction (not recorded which). The sequence was obtained from a male donor with ankylosing spondylitis. Here the chain combines TRBV11-2 and TRBJ2-3, and TRBD2 aligns with 8 junction nucleotides. Here is the DNA: TGTGCCAGCAGCCGAGCGGGAGACAGTTTCGCAGATACGCAGTATTTT. Its coded protein is CASSRAGDSFADTQYF.